These T cell receptor beta chains were read from a single sample in a study of shared T cell receptors in the human thymus. Using immunoSEQ multiplex PCR, the repertoire was profiled, and TCRdb retains in-frame clones only, with some absent. The data contain hundreds of thousands of clones, around 89% of them seen just once; the ten biggest clones take up around 0.01%. These data were also filed under a second study, of human thymus T cells.

Material for sequencing was thymocytes. The receptors come from a boy under two years old with a congenital heart defect. Each CDR3 is given with its conserved first and last residue. The D gene is left open where the match is weak. Expanded clones get a size class; other rows say once, few or many, or leave the size out.

v_call,j_call,d_call,clone_size,cdr3_aa,cdr3_nt
TRBV18,TRBJ2-2,TRBD2,-,CASSPRGVAGGPIGELFF,TGTGCCAGCTCACCACGCGGAGTAGCGGGAGGGCCGATCGGGGAGCTGTTTTTT
TRBV27,TRBJ2-3,-,-,CASSLTSGSKVDTQYF,TGTGCCAGCAGTTTAACCAGCGGCTCGAAAGTAGATACGCAGTATTTT
TRBV6-5,TRBJ2-6,-,few,CASSHSSGANVLTF,TGTGCCAGCTCCCACAGCTCTGGGGCCAACGTCCTGACTTTC
TRBV7-2,TRBJ2-7,TRBD2,-,CASSLGTSGGIEQYF,TGTGCCAGCAGCCTCGGGACTAGCGGGGGGATCGAGCAGTACTTC
TRBV15,TRBJ2-1,TRBD2,-,CATKGYGRGNNEQFF,TGTGCCACTAAGGGCTACGGGAGGGGGAACAATGAGCAGTTCTTC
TRBV7-6,TRBJ2-3,-,once,CASSFHPSADTQYF,TGTGCCAGCAGCTTCCACCCAAGTGCGGATACGCAGTATTTT
TRBV7-7,TRBJ1-5,TRBD1,-,CASSLPGQPYSNQPQHF,TGTGCTAGCAGTCTTCCGGGACAGCCATATAGCAATCAGCCCCAGCATTTT
TRBV2,TRBJ2-1,TRBD2,-,CASSEGLGGSYNEQFF,TGTGCCAGCAGTGAAGGCCTCGGCGGGAGCTACAATGAGCAGTTCTTC
TRBV6-4,TRBJ2-1,TRBD2,once,CASSELAGVCHNEQFF,TGTGCCAGCAGTGAACTAGCGGGAGTGTGCCACAATGAGCAGTTCTTC
TRBV27,TRBJ2-7,TRBD2,-,CASSLGGGTPYEQYF,TGTGCCAGCAGTTTAGGGGGAGGGACCCCCTACGAGCAGTACTTC
TRBV27,TRBJ2-1,TRBD1,-,CASSGQGTRDWAGVYHNEQFF,TGTGCCAGCAGTGGACAGGGGACCCGGGATTGGGCGGGAGTTTACCACAATGAGCAGTTCTTC
TRBV27,TRBJ1-1,-,-,CASCSGEGPWGEAFF,TGTGCCAGCTGTTCGGGAGAGGGGCCGTGGGGTGAAGCTTTCTTT
TRBV18,TRBJ1-2,-,few,CASSHYRTCFF,TGTGCCAGCTCACACTACAGGACCTGCTTCTTC
TRBV19,TRBJ2-1,-,-,CASSRTDNEQFF,TGTGCCAGTAGTAGAACAGATAATGAGCAGTTCTTC
TRBV15,TRBJ2-4,-,-,CATSRAGGTEAKNIQYF,TGTGCCACCAGCAGAGCAGGGGGGACTGAGGCCAAAAACATTCAGTACTTC
TRBV10-2,TRBJ2-5,-,-,CASSESRQGGETQYF,TGCGCCAGCAGTGAATCGAGGCAGGGCGGCGAGACCCAGTACTTC